This record covers a single TCR beta chain. The germline V gene encodes CDR1 MNHEY and CDR2 SVGAGI. This CDR3 is built from 16 residues. V dropped 4 bases and J dropped 6; count of bases not matched to a gene: 11. The method was immunoSEQ multiplex PCR; TCRdb's version includes in-frame clones alone and lacks a portion of them. This table has around 70,000 clones, approximately 94% appearing once. The source of the sample is a study of technical replicates of blood from a few donors. The sequence was collected from a human donor in good health. Specimen: T cells isolated from PBMCs. The V gene is TRBV6-5, the J gene TRBJ2-1; TRBD1 matches 8 bases. CDR3 amino acids: CASSWGSGGFRNEQFF. The DNA of the CDR3 is TGTGCCAGCAGTTGGGGGTCAGGGGGCTTTCGCAATGAGCAGTTCTTC.